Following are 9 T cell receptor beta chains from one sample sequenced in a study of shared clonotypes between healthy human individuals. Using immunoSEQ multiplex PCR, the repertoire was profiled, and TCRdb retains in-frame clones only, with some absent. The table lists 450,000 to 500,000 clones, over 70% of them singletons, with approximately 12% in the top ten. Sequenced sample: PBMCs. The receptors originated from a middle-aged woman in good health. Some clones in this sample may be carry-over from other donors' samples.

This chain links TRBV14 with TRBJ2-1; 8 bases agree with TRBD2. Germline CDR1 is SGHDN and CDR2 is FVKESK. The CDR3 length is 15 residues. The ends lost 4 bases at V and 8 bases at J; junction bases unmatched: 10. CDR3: CASSPLAGPWDEQFF. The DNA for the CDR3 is TGTGCCAGCAGCCCTCTAGCGGGTCCTTGGGATGAGCAGTTCTTC.

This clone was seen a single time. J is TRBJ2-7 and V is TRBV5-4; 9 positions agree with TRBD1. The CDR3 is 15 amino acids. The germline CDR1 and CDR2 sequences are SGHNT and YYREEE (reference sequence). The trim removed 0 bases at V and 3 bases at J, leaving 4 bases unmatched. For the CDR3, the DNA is TGTGCCAGCAGCTTGGGACAGGGGGGAATCTACGAGCAGTACTTC. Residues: CASSLGQGGIYEQYF.

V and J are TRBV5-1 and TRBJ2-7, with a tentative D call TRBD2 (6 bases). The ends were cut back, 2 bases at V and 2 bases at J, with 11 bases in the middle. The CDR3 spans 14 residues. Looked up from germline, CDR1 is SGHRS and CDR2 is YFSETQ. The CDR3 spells CASSFGRDPYEQYF. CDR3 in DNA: TGCGCCAGCAGCTTTGGGCGGGACCCCTACGAGCAGTACTTC.

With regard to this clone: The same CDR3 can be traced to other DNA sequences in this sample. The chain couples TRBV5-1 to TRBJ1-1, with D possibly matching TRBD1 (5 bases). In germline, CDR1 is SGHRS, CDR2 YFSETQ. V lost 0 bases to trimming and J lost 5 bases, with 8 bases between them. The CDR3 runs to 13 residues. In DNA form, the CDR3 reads TGCGCCAGCAGCTTGGGGGGCCGGACTGAAGCTTTCTTT. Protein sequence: CASSLGGRTEAFF. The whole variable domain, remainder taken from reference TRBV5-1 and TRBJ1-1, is KAGVTQTPRYLIKTRGQQVTLSCSPISGHRSVSWYQQTPGQGLQFLFEYFSETQRNKGNFPGRFSGRQFSNSRSEMNVSTLELGDSALYLCASSLGGRTEAFFGQGTRLTVV.

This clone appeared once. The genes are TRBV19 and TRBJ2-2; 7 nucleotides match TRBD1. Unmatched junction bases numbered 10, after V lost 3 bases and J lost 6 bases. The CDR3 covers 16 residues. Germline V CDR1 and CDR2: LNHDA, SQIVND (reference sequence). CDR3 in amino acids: CASSIASEGAPGELFF. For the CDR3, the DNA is TGTGCCAGTAGTATTGCATCCGAGGGGGCCCCCGGGGAGCTGTTTTTT.

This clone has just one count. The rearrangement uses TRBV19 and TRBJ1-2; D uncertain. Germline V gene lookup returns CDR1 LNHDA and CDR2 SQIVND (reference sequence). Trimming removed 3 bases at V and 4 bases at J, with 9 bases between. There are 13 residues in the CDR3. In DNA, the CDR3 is TGTGCCAGTAGTATCCGGACCCTCTATGGCTACACCTTC. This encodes CASSIRTLYGYTF.

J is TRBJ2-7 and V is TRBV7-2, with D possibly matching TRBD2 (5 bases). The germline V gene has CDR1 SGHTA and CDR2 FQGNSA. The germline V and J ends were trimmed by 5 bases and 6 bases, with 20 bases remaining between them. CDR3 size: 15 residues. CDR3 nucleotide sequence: TGTGCCAGCAGCCCCCTAGGAAGGCTAGCCCGCGAGCAGTACTTC. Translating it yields CASSPLGRLAREQYF.

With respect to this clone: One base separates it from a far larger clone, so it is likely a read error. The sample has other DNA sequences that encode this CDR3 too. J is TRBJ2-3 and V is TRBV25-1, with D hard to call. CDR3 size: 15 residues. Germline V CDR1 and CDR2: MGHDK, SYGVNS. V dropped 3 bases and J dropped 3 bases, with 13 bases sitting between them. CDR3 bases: TGTGCCAGCAGTGATCCAGGACGAGGTACAGATACGCAGTATTTT. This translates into CASSDPGRGTDTQYF.

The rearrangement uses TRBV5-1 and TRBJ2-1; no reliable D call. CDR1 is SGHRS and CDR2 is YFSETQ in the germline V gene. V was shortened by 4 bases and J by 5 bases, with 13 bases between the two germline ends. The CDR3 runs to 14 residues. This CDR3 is CASSTISTDNEQFF. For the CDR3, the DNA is TGCGCCAGCAGCACCATATCTACGGACAATGAGCAGTTCTTC.